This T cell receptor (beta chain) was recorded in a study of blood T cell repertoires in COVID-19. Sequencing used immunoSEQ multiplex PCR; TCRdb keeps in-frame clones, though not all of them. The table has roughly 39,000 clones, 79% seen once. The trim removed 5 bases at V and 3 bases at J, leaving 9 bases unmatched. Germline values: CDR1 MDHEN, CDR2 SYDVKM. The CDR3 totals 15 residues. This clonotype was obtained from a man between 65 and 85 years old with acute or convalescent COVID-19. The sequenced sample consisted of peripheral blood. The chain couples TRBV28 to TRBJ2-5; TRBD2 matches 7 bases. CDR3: CASSPLTSGKETQYF. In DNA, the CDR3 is TGTGCCAGCAGTCCCCTAACCAGCGGGAAAGAGACCCAGTACTTC.